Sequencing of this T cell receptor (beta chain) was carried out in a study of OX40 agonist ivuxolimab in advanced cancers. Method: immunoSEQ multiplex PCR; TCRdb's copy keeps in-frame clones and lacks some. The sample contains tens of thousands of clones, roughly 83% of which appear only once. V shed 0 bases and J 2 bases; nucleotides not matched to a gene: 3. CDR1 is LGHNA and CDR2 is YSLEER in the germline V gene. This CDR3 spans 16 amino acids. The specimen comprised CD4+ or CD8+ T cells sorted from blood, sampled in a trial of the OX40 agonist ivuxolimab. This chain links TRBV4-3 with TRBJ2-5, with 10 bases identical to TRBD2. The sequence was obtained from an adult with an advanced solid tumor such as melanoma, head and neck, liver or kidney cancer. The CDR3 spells CASSQEAGGLQETQYF. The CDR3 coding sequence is TGCGCCAGCAGCCAAGAAGCGGGAGGGCTTCAAGAGACCCAGTACTTC.